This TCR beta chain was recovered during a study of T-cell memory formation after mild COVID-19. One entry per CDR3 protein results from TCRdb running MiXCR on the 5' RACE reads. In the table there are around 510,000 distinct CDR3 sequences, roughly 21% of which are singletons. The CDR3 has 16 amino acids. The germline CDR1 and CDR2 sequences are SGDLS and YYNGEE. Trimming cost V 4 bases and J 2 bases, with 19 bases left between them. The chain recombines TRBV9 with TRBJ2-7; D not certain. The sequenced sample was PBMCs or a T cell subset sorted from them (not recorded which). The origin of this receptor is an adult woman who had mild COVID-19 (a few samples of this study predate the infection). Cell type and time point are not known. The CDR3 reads CASSPRAPQRPYEQYF. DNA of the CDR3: TGTGCCAGCAGCCCAAGAGCCCCACAGAGGCCCTACGAGCAGTACTTC.